This TCR beta chain was sequenced in a study of blood T cell repertoires in COVID-19. Overall study: The United States, Italy and Spain were the sources of the acute and convalescent COVID-19 samples. From T cells, B-cell-depleted T cells, or PBMCs came the material, which was cDNA or gDNA.

V dropped 6 bases and J dropped 5 bases, with 7 bases sitting between them. Looked up from germline, CDR1 is SEHNR and CDR2 is FQNEAQ (reference sequence). The length of the CDR3 is 12 residues. Original methodology: Reference gene primer amplification gave nucleated cell count estimates. The repertoire was sequenced with immunoSEQ multiplex PCR; TCRdb's copy has only in-frame clones and lacks some. D and trimming come from the DNA, and the V and J calls and clone size come from that table. There are 200,000 to 250,000 clones in the sample; about 91% occur only once, and under 5.5% lies in the top ten.

The sequence was collected from a woman aged 35 to 49 with acute or convalescent COVID-19. V is TRBV7-9 and J is TRBJ2-2, with a weak D call TRBD1 (5 bases). Sequenced: peripheral blood. As DNA, the CDR3 is TGTGCCAGCAGGGGGCGGACCGGGGAGCTGTTTTTT. The encoded protein is CASRGRTGELFF.